These T cell receptor beta chains were read from a single sample in a study of blood T cell repertoires in COVID-19. Some clones are missing from TCRdb's copy, which holds only in-frame ones; the method was immunoSEQ multiplex PCR. The sample includes about 160,000 clones, over 75% seen only once; the top ten take 2.5% to 3.5%. Sequenced input: peripheral blood. These receptors originate from a man in his sixties or seventies with acute or convalescent COVID-19. CDR3s include the opening cysteine and the closing phenylalanine or tryptophan. The order of the fields is D gene, clone size, J gene, V gene, CDR3 DNA, CDR3 protein. D genes are given only for firm matches. Clone size is given for some rows only: seen once, a few or many times, or a class if the clone is expanded.

d_call: TRBD2; clone_size: .; j_call: TRBJ2-7; v_call: TRBV4-3; cdr3_nt: TGCGCCAGCAGCCAAGGGTTTGGGGGGGACGAGCAGTACTTC; cdr3_aa: CASSQGFGGDEQYF
d_call: TRBD2; clone_size: .; j_call: TRBJ2-7; v_call: TRBV28; cdr3_nt: TGTGCCAGCATCGCTAGCGGAGTTTCCTACGAGCAGTACTTC; cdr3_aa: CASIASGVSYEQYF
d_call: .; clone_size: .; j_call: TRBJ1-1; v_call: TRBV5-1; cdr3_nt: TGCGCCAGCAGTACTGAAGTGAACACTGAAGCTTTCTTT; cdr3_aa: CASSTEVNTEAFF
d_call: .; clone_size: .; j_call: TRBJ2-7; v_call: TRBV28; cdr3_nt: TGTGCCAGCAGTTCAGCCGGACAGCTCTACGAGCAGTACTTC; cdr3_aa: CASSSAGQLYEQYF
d_call: TRBD1; clone_size: .; j_call: TRBJ1-3; v_call: TRBV5-4; cdr3_nt: TGTGCCAGCAGCTTGGCGGATCAGGGGGCGCCTGGAAACACCATATATTTT; cdr3_aa: CASSLADQGAPGNTIYF
d_call: .; clone_size: .; j_call: TRBJ2-3; v_call: TRBV3-1/TRBV3-2; cdr3_nt: TGTGCCAGCAGCTACACGGGACTTACAGATACGCAGTATTTT; cdr3_aa: CASSYTGLTDTQYF
d_call: .; clone_size: many; j_call: TRBJ1-2; v_call: TRBV25-1; cdr3_nt: TGTGCCAGCAGCCCAGAGCCGGGACTCTATGGCTACACCTTC; cdr3_aa: CASSPEPGLYGYTF
d_call: .; clone_size: few; j_call: TRBJ1-5; v_call: TRBV6-1; cdr3_nt: TGTGCCAGCAGTGAATACGAGGGAGTTCAGCCCCAGCATTTT; cdr3_aa: CASSEYEGVQPQHF
d_call: TRBD1; clone_size: .; j_call: TRBJ2-3; v_call: TRBV5-1; cdr3_nt: TGCGCCAGCACATTCCGGGACAGGGAAGATACGCAGTATTTT; cdr3_aa: CASTFRDREDTQYF
d_call: .; clone_size: .; j_call: TRBJ1-2; v_call: TRBV5-1; cdr3_nt: TGCGCCAGCAGCTTGGACAGGTCTCGGAATGGCTACACCTTC; cdr3_aa: CASSLDRSRNGYTF
d_call: TRBD2; clone_size: .; j_call: TRBJ2-3; v_call: TRBV30; cdr3_nt: TGTGCCTGGAGTGTACGGGCTAGCGGTCGCACAGATACGCAGTATTTT; cdr3_aa: CAWSVRASGRTDTQYF
d_call: TRBD2; clone_size: .; j_call: TRBJ2-7; v_call: TRBV5-8; cdr3_nt: TGTGCCAGCAGCTTCCGCTCCGGGACTAGGAACTACGAGCAGTACTTC; cdr3_aa: CASSFRSGTRNYEQYF
d_call: .; clone_size: .; j_call: TRBJ1-4; v_call: TRBV6-5; cdr3_nt: TGTGCCAGCCCTAAGGGGGGGGAAAAACTGTTTTTT; cdr3_aa: CASPKGGEKLFF
d_call: TRBD1; clone_size: .; j_call: TRBJ1-2; v_call: TRBV10-3; cdr3_nt: TGTGCCATCAGGACAGGGGTTGGAGGCTATGGCTACACCTTC; cdr3_aa: CAIRTGVGGYGYTF
d_call: TRBD1; clone_size: .; j_call: TRBJ1-6; v_call: TRBV27; cdr3_nt: TGTGCCAGCAGTCCACAGACAGGGCTTAATTCACCCCTCCACTTT; cdr3_aa: CASSPQTGLNSPLHF
d_call: TRBD2; clone_size: .; j_call: TRBJ2-1; v_call: TRBV5-1; cdr3_nt: TGCGCCAGCAGCACGACCGGGACTAGCGGTGAGCAGTTCTTC; cdr3_aa: CASSTTGTSGEQFF
d_call: .; clone_size: .; j_call: TRBJ2-3; v_call: TRBV2; cdr3_nt: TGTGCCAGCTCACAAGGCGGGCAGGCCAGCACAGATACGCAGTATTTT; cdr3_aa: CASSQGGQASTDTQYF
d_call: TRBD1; clone_size: .; j_call: TRBJ1-3; v_call: TRBV5-5; cdr3_nt: TGTGCCAGCAGTATTACAGGGGAAGAAGGAAACACCATATATTTT; cdr3_aa: CASSITGEEGNTIYF
d_call: .; clone_size: .; j_call: TRBJ1-2; v_call: TRBV6-2/TRBV6-3; cdr3_nt: TGTGCCAGCAGTCACGCTACAGGTCCTGGCTACACCTTC; cdr3_aa: CASSHATGPGYTF
d_call: .; clone_size: .; j_call: TRBJ1-5; v_call: TRBV5-8; cdr3_nt: TGTGCCAGCAGCCCGGACACTTATCAGCCCCAGCATTTT; cdr3_aa: CASSPDTYQPQHF
d_call: .; clone_size: .; j_call: TRBJ1-1; v_call: TRBV29-1; cdr3_nt: TGCAGCGCGACGACAGTGAACACTGAAGCTTTCTTT; cdr3_aa: CSATTVNTEAFF
d_call: TRBD1; clone_size: .; j_call: TRBJ1-2; v_call: TRBV6-6; cdr3_nt: TGTGCCAGCAGTGGACAGGGAAATGGAGGCTACACCTTC; cdr3_aa: CASSGQGNGGYTF
d_call: .; clone_size: once; j_call: TRBJ1-3; v_call: TRBV12-3/TRBV12-4; cdr3_nt: TGTGCCAGCAGCCGCAGTGGAAACACCATATATTTT; cdr3_aa: CASSRSGNTIYF
d_call: .; clone_size: .; j_call: TRBJ2-7; v_call: TRBV27; cdr3_nt: TGTGCCAGCAGTTTATCGGGTGCTAGTGAGCAGTACTTC; cdr3_aa: CASSLSGASEQYF
d_call: TRBD1; clone_size: .; j_call: TRBJ1-1; v_call: TRBV5-6; cdr3_nt: TGTGCCAGCAGCTTGGGACAGGGTCGGCCTGAAGCTTTCTTT; cdr3_aa: CASSLGQGRPEAFF
d_call: .; clone_size: few; j_call: TRBJ2-7; v_call: TRBV29-1; cdr3_nt: TGCAGCGTACAGGATGGGGCGGACTACGAGCAGTACTTC; cdr3_aa: CSVQDGADYEQYF
d_call: TRBD1; clone_size: .; j_call: TRBJ1-3; v_call: TRBV7-2; cdr3_nt: TGTGCCAGCAGCACAAGACAGGGGGCGACTGGAAACACCATATATTTT; cdr3_aa: CASSTRQGATGNTIYF
d_call: .; clone_size: once; j_call: TRBJ1-4; v_call: TRBV28; cdr3_nt: TGTGCCGTGGAGGGTTCGACTAATGAAAAACTGTTTTTT; cdr3_aa: CAVEGSTNEKLFF
d_call: .; clone_size: once; j_call: TRBJ1-2; v_call: TRBV5-1; cdr3_nt: TGCGCCAGCAGCCCCAGAGACCGGGGTTATGGCTACACCTTC; cdr3_aa: CASSPRDRGYGYTF
d_call: TRBD1; clone_size: once; j_call: TRBJ1-2; v_call: TRBV3-1/TRBV3-2; cdr3_nt: TGTGCCAGCAGCCAAGAGCGGGACAGGGGGCGCGGAGGCTACACCTTC; cdr3_aa: CASSQERDRGRGGYTF